This TCR beta chain was captured by sequencing in a study of radiation and T cells in renal cell carcinoma. Across the study: Nephrectomy followed 15 Gy stereotactic body radiation by 4 weeks.

Time point: blood 2 weeks post-SBRT. The treatment is: 15 Gy SBRT to primary tumor, nephrectomy 4 weeks later. After SBRT, blood was collected at 2 and 4 weeks, plus baseline. Clear cell pathology was present in this patient's renal cell carcinoma. The CDR3 spans 16 residues. Germline CDR1 SGHTA, CDR2 FQGNSA. V was pared by 5 bases and J by 2 bases, with 9 bases of the junction left unmatched. Study-wide points: No pretreatment tumor biopsies were available for baseline clonotypes.

Notes on this clone: Its antigen is not identified.

Sequencing was performed with immunoSEQ multiplex PCR; in TCRdb, only in-frame clones are kept and a portion is missing. The sample includes about 130,000 clones, roughly four fifths seen only once; the top ten take 5.8%. The chain uses TRBV7-2 and TRBJ2-3; 8 bases map to TRBD2. The sequence was obtained from a man aged 50-60 years with renal cell carcinoma. The material sequenced was blood, taken from a patient whose treatment included radiotherapy and nephrectomy. The CDR3 region is CASSPEGGGITDTQYF. CDR3 DNA: TGTGCCAGCAGCCCGGAGGGCGGGGGGATCACAGATACGCAGTATTTT.